The 2 T cell receptor beta chains in this list originate from one sample, sequenced in a study of CD8+CD57+ T cells in acquired aplastic anemia. The template used for profiling TCR beta VDJ and CDR3 was genomic DNA. TCRdb reprocessed the reads via MiXCR and lists one record per CDR3 protein. The sample holds about 160,000 distinct CDR3 sequences, 35% to 55% seen once. The sequenced sample consisted of sorted CD4+, CD8+, or CD8+CD57+ T cells (not recorded which) from PBMCs. These TCRs come from a human donor in good health.

The J gene is TRBJ2-7, the V gene TRBV19, with 10 bases matching TRBD1. The germline CDR1 and CDR2 sequences are LNHDA and SQIVND (reference sequence). The V gene end was trimmed by 5 bases and the J gene end by 5 bases; junction bases not matched to a gene: 0. The CDR3 sequence is 12 residues long. The DNA for the CDR3 is TGTGCCAGTAGTGGGACAGGGGACGAGCAGTACTTC. It specifies CASSGTGDEQYF.

This clonotype was observed many times. The chain couples TRBV19 to TRBJ2-1; 11 bases are shared with TRBD2. Germline CDR1 reads LNHDA; CDR2 reads SQIVND (reference sequence). V lost 8 bases, J lost 6 bases, and 12 bases stayed unmatched. CDR3 size: 16 residues. The CDR3 is CASRSGLADPGNEQFF. CDR3 nucleotide sequence: TGTGCCAGTCGATCGGGACTAGCGGATCCGGGCAATGAGCAGTTCTTC.